This T cell receptor (beta chain) comes out of a study of sequential checkpoint blockade in melanoma. Across the whole study: Both treatment sequences were followed by maintenance nivolumab.

Sequencing was performed with immunoSEQ multiplex PCR; in TCRdb, only in-frame clones are kept and a portion is missing. The data show 30,000 to 40,000 clones, 86% seen once. The CDR3 runs 15 residues. V gave up 3 bases and J gave up 6 bases; unmatched junction bases: 5. CDR1 is WNHNN, CDR2 SYGVQD, per germline (reference sequence). Specified treatment: randomized to nivolumab then ipilimumab (arm A) or the reverse (arm B). The sequencing used CD8+ T cells sorted from blood (inferred from file names), collected from a patient given nivolumab and ipilimumab in sequence. The TCR sequence derives from a human donor with melanoma. The V and J genes are TRBV10-1 and TRBJ2-2; 9 positions agree with TRBD1. CDR3 residues: CASSEDRGNAGELFF. In DNA, the CDR3 is TGCGCCAGCAGTGAAGACAGGGGGAATGCCGGGGAGCTGTTTTTT.